Listed below are T cell receptor beta chains from one sample, sequenced in a study of healthy donors' naive CD4 and CD8 T cells. Using its own MiXCR run on the reads, TCRdb lists one record per CDR3 protein. The sample has about 200,000 distinct CDR3 sequences; over 60% are singletons. Sequencing was carried out using naive CD4+ and CD8+ T cells sorted from blood, pooled from several donors. The origin of the receptors is a pool of human donors in good health; the sample pools cells from several healthy donors. The CDR3 runs from the conserved cysteine through the conserved F or W. Each record gives: J gene, clone size, V gene, D gene, CDR3 DNA, CDR3 protein. The D gene is left open where the match is weak. Clone size is shown for a subset of rows, as once, few, many or a class of expanded clone.

j_gene: TRBJ2-5
abundance: once
v_gene: TRBV5-4
d_gene: TRBD2
CDR3nt: TGTGCCAGCACCTTCGGAGCGGGAGGGGAGACCCAGTACTTC
CDR3aa: CASTFGAGGETQYF

j_gene: TRBJ2-2
abundance: .
v_gene: TRBV19
d_gene: TRBD1
CDR3nt: TGTGCCAGTAGTATACTCGGACAGGGTGGCCTAGGGGAGCTGTTTTTT
CDR3aa: CASSILGQGGLGELFF

j_gene: TRBJ1-1
abundance: .
v_gene: TRBV29-1
d_gene: .
CDR3nt: TGCAGCGTTGTCACCTCCCGGCCTGAAGCTTTCTTT
CDR3aa: CSVVTSRPEAFF

j_gene: TRBJ2-5
abundance: few
v_gene: TRBV29-1
d_gene: TRBD1
CDR3nt: TGCAGCGTTGAGACCGGACAGGGTGAGGTGACCCAGTACTTC
CDR3aa: CSVETGQGEVTQYF

j_gene: TRBJ2-1
abundance: .
v_gene: TRBV27
d_gene: .
CDR3nt: TGTGCCAGCAGTTCCCCGGACGGCAATGAGCAGTTCTTC
CDR3aa: CASSSPDGNEQFF

j_gene: TRBJ2-6
abundance: .
v_gene: TRBV12-3/TRBV12-4
d_gene: TRBD2
CDR3nt: TGTGCCAGCACGGGAGGCGGGACCAACGTCCTGACTTTC
CDR3aa: CASTGGGTNVLTF

j_gene: TRBJ2-7
abundance: .
v_gene: TRBV29-1
d_gene: TRBD2
CDR3nt: TGCAGCGTTGGGGGAGCGGGACCCTCCTACGAGCAGTACTTC
CDR3aa: CSVGGAGPSYEQYF

j_gene: TRBJ2-2
abundance: .
v_gene: TRBV27
d_gene: .
CDR3nt: TGTGCCAGCGGGGGTCTGGACCCCGGGGAGCTGTTTTTT
CDR3aa: CASGGLDPGELFF

j_gene: TRBJ2-7
abundance: .
v_gene: TRBV29-1
d_gene: .
CDR3nt: TGCAGCGTCGGGACTGGCCGTGCCTCCTACGAGCAGTACTTC
CDR3aa: CSVGTGRASYEQYF

j_gene: TRBJ2-1
abundance: .
v_gene: TRBV20-1
d_gene: TRBD2
CDR3nt: TGCAGTTCGGGGGAGTGGACTAGCGGGAGGTATGAGCAGTTCTTC
CDR3aa: CSSGEWTSGRYEQFF

j_gene: TRBJ1-1
abundance: once
v_gene: TRBV29-1
d_gene: .
CDR3nt: TGCAGCGCCACCTCGTCGCTAGGGAACACTGAAGCTTTCTTT
CDR3aa: CSATSSLGNTEAFF

j_gene: TRBJ1-5
abundance: .
v_gene: TRBV27
d_gene: .
CDR3nt: TGTGCCAGCAGTTCCCTCCCTGTAGGGGAGGGTCAGCCCCAGCATTTT
CDR3aa: CASSSLPVGEGQPQHF

j_gene: TRBJ2-7
abundance: .
v_gene: TRBV6-2/TRBV6-3
d_gene: TRBD2
CDR3nt: TGTGCCAGCAGTTACCCACTAGCGGGAGGAGGGTACGAGCAGTACTTC
CDR3aa: CASSYPLAGGGYEQYF

j_gene: TRBJ1-1
abundance: .
v_gene: TRBV18
d_gene: .
CDR3nt: TGTGCCAGCTCACGAAAGGACGGTAACACTGAAGCTTTCTTT
CDR3aa: CASSRKDGNTEAFF

j_gene: TRBJ2-2
abundance: once
v_gene: TRBV11-2
d_gene: .
CDR3nt: TGTGCCAGCAGCCTGGGCTCCCAGGGCACCGGGGAGCTGTTTTTT
CDR3aa: CASSLGSQGTGELFF

j_gene: TRBJ1-2
abundance: .
v_gene: TRBV28
d_gene: .
CDR3nt: TGTGCCAGTTGGACAGATGTGAAGGGCTACACCTTC
CDR3aa: CASWTDVKGYTF